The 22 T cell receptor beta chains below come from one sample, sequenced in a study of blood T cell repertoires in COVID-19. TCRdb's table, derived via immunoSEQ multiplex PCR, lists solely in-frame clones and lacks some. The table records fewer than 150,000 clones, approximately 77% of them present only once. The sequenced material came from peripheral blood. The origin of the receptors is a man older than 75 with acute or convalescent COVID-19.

CDR3 amino acids: CAGGQGGYEQYF. As DNA, the CDR3 is TGTGCCGGGGGACAGGGAGGGTACGAGCAGTACTTC. This rearrangement joins TRBV6-6 to TRBJ2-7, with TRBD1 matching 9 bases. The V gene's germline CDR1 is MNHNY and CDR2 SVGAGI (reference sequence). V dropped 11 bases and J dropped 4; count of bases not matched to a gene: 6. This CDR3 contains 12 residues.

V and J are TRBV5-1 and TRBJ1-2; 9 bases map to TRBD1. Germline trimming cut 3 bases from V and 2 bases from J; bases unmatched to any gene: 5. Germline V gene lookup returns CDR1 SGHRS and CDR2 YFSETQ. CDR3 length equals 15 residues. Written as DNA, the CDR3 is TGCGCCAGCAGCTACCGACAGGGGGGAAACTATGGCTACACCTTC. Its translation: CASSYRQGGNYGYTF.

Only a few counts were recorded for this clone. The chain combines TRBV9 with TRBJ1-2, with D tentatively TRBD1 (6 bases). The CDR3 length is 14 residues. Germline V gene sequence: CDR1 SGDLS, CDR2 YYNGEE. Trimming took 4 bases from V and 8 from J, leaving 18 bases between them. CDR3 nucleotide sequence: TGTGCCAGCAGCCCTAGCCCAGGGGTCGACGGCTACACCTTC. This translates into CASSPSPGVDGYTF. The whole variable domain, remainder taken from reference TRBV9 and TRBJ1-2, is DSGVTQTPKHLITATGQRVTLRCSPRSGDLSVYWYQQSLDQGLQFLIQYYNGEERAKGNILERFSAQQFPDLHSELNLSSLELGDSALYFCASSPSPGVDGYTFGSGTRLTVV.

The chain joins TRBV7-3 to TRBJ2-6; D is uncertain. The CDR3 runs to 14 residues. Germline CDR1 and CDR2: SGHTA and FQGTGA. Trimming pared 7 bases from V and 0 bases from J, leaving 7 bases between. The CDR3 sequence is CASKETSGANVLTF. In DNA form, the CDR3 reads TGTGCCAGCAAGGAGACCTCTGGGGCCAACGTCCTGACTTTC.

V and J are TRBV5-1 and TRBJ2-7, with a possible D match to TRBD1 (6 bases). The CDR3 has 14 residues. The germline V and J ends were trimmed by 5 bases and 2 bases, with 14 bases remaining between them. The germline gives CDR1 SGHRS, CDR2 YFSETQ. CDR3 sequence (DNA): TGCGCCAGCAGTCTTGACAGGTCGACCTACGAGCAGTACTTC. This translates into CASSLDRSTYEQYF.

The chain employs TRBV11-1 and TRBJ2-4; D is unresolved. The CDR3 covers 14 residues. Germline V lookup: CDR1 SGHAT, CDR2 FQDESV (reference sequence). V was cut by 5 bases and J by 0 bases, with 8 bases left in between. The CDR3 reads CASSEQLAKNIQYF. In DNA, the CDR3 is TGTGCCAGCAGCGAACAGCTAGCCAAAAACATTCAGTACTTC.

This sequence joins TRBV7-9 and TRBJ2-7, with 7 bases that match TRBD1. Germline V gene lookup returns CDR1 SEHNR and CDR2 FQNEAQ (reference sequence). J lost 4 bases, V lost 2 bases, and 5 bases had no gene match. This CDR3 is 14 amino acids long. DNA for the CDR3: TGTGCCAGCAGCTTAAGCCGGGACAGATACGAGCAGTACTTC. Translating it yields CASSLSRDRYEQYF.

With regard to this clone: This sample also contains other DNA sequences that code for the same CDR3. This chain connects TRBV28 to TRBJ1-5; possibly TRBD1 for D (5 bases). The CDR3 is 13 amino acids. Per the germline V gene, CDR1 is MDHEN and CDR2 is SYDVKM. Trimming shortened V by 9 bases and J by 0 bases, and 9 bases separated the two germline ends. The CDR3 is CASSDSSNQPQHF. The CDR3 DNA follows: TGTGCCAGTTCCGACAGTAGCAATCAGCCCCAGCATTTT. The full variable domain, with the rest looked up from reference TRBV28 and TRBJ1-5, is DVKVTQSSRYLVKRTGEKVFLECVQDMDHENMFWYRQDPGLGLRLIYFSYDVKMKEKGDIPEGYSVSREKKERFSLILESASTNQTSMYLCASSDSSNQPQHFGDGTRLSIL.

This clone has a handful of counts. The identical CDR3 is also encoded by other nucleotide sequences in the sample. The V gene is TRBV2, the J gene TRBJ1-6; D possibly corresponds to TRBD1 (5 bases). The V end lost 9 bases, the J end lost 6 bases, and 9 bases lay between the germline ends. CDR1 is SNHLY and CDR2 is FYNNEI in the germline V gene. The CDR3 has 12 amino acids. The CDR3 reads CARQGGNSPLHF. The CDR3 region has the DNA TGTGCCAGGCAGGGAGGTAATTCACCCCTCCACTTT.

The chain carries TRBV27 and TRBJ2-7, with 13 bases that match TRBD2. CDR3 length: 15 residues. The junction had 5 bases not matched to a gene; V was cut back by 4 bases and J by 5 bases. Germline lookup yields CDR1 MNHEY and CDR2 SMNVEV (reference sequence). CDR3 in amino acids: CASSSGLAGTDEQYF. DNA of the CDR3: TGTGCCAGCAGTTCGGGACTAGCGGGGACCGACGAGCAGTACTTC.

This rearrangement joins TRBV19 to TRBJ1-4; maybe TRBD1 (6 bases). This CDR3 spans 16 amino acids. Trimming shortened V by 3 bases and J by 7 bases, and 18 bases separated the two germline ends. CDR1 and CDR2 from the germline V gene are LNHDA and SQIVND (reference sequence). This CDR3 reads CASSIPDSLEGEKLFF. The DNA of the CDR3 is TGTGCCAGTAGTATCCCGGACAGCCTAGAGGGTGAAAAACTGTTTTTT.

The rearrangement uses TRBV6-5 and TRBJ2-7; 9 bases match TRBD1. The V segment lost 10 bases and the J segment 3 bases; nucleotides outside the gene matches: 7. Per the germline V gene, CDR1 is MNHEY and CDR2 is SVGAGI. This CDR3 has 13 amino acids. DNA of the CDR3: TGTGCCATCGCGACGGACAGGGGCTACGAGCAGTACTTC. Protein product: CAIATDRGYEQYF.

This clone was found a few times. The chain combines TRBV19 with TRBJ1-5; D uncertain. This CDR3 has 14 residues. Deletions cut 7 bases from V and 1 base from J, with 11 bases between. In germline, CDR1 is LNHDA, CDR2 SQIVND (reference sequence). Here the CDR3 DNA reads TGTGCCAGTAACGAGAGGGTGAGCAATCAGCCCCAGCATTTT. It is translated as CASNERVSNQPQHF.

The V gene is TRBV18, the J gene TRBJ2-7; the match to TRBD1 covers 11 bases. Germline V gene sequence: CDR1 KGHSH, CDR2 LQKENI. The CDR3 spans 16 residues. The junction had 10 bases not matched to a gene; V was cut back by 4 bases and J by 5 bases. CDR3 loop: CASSLYRDRGWNEQYF. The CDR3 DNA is TGTGCCAGCTCACTCTACCGGGACAGGGGGTGGAACGAGCAGTACTTC. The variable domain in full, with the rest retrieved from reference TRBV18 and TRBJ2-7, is NAGVMQNPRHLVRRRGQEARLRCSPMKGHSHVYWYRQLPEEGLKFMVYLQKENIIDESGMPKERFSAEFPKEGPSILRIQQVVRGDSAAYFCASSLYRDRGWNEQYFGPGTRLTVT.

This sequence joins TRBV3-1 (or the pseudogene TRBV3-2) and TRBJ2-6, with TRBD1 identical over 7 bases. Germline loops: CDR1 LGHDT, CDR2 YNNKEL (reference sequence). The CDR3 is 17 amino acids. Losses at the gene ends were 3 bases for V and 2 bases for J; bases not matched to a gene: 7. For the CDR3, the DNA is TGTGCCAGCAGCCATTCCGGGACAGATGCTGGGGCCAACGTCCTGACTTTC. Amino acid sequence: CASSHSGTDAGANVLTF.

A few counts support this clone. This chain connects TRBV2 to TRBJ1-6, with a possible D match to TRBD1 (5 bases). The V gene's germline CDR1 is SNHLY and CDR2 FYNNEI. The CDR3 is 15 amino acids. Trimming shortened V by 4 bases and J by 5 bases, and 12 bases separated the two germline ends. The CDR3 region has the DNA TGTGCCAGCAGTGTGGGACTGCGTAATAATTCACCCCTCCACTTT. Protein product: CASSVGLRNNSPLHF.

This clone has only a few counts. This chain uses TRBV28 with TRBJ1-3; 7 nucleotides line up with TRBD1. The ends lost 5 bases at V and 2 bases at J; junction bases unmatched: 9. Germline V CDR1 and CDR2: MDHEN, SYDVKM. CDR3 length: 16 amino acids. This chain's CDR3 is CASSLTGTATGNTIYF. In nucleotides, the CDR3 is TGTGCCAGCAGTCTTACCGGGACAGCGACTGGAAACACCATATATTTT.

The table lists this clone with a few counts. The CDR3 DNA reads TGTGCCAGCACCGGGAGGCGGGGGACAACAGATACGCAGTATTTT. Residues: CASTGRRGTTDTQYF. This chain uses TRBV28 with TRBJ2-3; perhaps TRBD2 as D (7 bases). The CDR3 is made up of 15 amino acids. The V end lost 7 bases, the J end lost 3 bases, and 17 bases lay between the germline ends. Per germline, CDR1 MDHEN and CDR2 SYDVKM.

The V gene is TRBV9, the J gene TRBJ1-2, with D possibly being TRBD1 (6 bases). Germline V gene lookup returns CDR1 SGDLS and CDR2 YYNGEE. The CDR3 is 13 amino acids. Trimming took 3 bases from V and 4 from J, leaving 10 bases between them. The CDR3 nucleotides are TGTGCCAGCAGCGACGGACAGCTCTATGGCTACACCTTC. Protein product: CASSDGQLYGYTF.

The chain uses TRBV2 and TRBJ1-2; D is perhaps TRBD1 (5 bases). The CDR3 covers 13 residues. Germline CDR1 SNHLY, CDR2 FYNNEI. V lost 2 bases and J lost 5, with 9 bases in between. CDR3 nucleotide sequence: TGTGCCAGCAGTGAAAGGGGCCTGTATGGCTACACCTTC. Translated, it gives CASSERGLYGYTF.

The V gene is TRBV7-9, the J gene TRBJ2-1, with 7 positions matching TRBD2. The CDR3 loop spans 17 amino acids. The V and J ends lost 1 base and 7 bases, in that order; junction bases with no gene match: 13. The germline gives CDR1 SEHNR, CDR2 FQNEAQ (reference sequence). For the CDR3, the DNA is TGTGCCAGCAGCTTAGTTCCGCGGGGGAGAGCGGGGAATGAGCAGTTCTTC. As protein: CASSLVPRGRAGNEQFF.

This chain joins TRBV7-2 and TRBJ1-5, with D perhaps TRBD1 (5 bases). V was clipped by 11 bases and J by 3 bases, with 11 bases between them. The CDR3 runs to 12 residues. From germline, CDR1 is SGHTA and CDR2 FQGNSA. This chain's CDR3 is CAGETANQPQHF. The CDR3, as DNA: TGTGCCGGAGAGACAGCCAATCAGCCCCAGCATTTT.